Sequencing of this T cell receptor beta chain was carried out in a study of OX40 agonist ivuxolimab in advanced cancers. Study summary: Three patients responded partially, comprising one with hepatocellular carcinoma and two with cutaneous melanoma. Overall study results and limits: A proportion of nonresponders additionally exhibited low normalized T-cell clonal expansion. The investigators did not determine what antigen specificity the expanded peripheral T cells had.

Method: immunoSEQ multiplex PCR; TCRdb's copy keeps in-frame clones and lacks some. The sample carries 50,000 or so clones, around 88% recorded once. Blood draws occurred at baseline, cycle 4 day 1, and cycle 7 day 1. In its sample, this clone was seen a few times. Its cognate antigen is unknown. The receptor's source is an adult with an advanced solid tumor such as melanoma, head and neck, liver or kidney cancer. The specimen was CD4+ or CD8+ T cells sorted from blood, collected in a trial of the OX40 agonist ivuxolimab.

CDR3 loop: CASSYGQGLYNEQFF. The CDR3 DNA is TGTGCCAGCAGTTATGGGCAGGGGCTTTACAATGAGCAGTTCTTC. The chain couples TRBV6-5 to TRBJ2-1; TRBD1 might be the D (6 bases). The germline CDR1 and CDR2 sequences are MNHEY and SVGAGI. Trimming left V 3 bases short and J 4 bases short, with 13 bases between. This CDR3 contains 15 residues.